Listed below are T cell receptor beta chains from one sample, sequenced in a study of blood T cell repertoires in COVID-19. TCRdb keeps only in-frame clones here, not all; method: immunoSEQ multiplex PCR. There are roughly 320,000 clones in the sample; just under 90% occur only once, and about 2% lies in the top ten. The sample was peripheral blood. The receptors shown here come from a woman in her thirties with COVID-19, enrolled during active disease. Each CDR3 is given with its conserved first and last residue. A D gene is named only where the DNA matches it firmly. Clone size is not always given. Where it is, it says once, few, many or a class for expanded clones.

D	length	V	size	J	CDR3	DNA
TRBD1	16	TRBV5-4	-	TRBJ1-2	CASSLDQGALGYGYTF	TGTGCCAGCAGCTTGGACCAGGGGGCGTTGGGCTATGGCTACACCTTC
-	15	TRBV6-5	-	TRBJ1-1	CASTPGQTMNTEAFF	TGTGCCAGCACTCCCGGACAGACCATGAACACTGAAGCTTTCTTT
TRBD1	15	TRBV6-5	once	TRBJ2-1	CASRPGGPTYNEQFF	TGTGCCAGCAGACCAGGGGGCCCGACCTACAATGAGCAGTTCTTC
TRBD1	16	TRBV7-2	-	TRBJ1-1	CASSSRTGNRNTEAFF	TGTGCCAGCAGCTCAAGGACAGGGAATAGGAACACTGAAGCTTTCTTT
-	17	TRBV6-1	-	TRBJ1-2	CASSELEVPLINYGYTF	TGTGCCAGCAGTGAATTGGAGGTCCCGCTTATTAACTATGGCTACACCTTC
-	17	TRBV27	-	TRBJ1-1	CASSLTVPVYPGTEAFF	TGTGCCAGCAGTCTAACCGTGCCGGTCTACCCGGGGACTGAAGCTTTCTTT
TRBD1	18	TRBV7-9	-	TRBJ2-5	CASSAQPGQGLVQETQYF	TGTGCCAGCAGCGCTCAACCGGGACAGGGGTTAGTCCAAGAGACCCAGTACTTC
TRBD2	16	TRBV28	-	TRBJ2-3	CASSLGGSFITDTQYF	TGTGCCAGCAGTTTGGGAGGGTCCTTCATCACAGATACGCAGTATTTT
-	13	TRBV19	-	TRBJ1-1	CASSIGGNTEAFF	TGTGCCAGTAGTATCGGGGGGAACACTGAAGCTTTCTTT
-	15	TRBV5-6	-	TRBJ1-4	CASSLWTVSNEKLFF	TGTGCCAGCAGCCTGTGGACAGTTAGTAATGAAAAACTGTTTTTT
-	16	TRBV3-1/TRBV3-2	once	TRBJ1-6	CASSQGGGWDNSPLHF	TGTGCCAGCAGCCAAGGTGGGGGGTGGGATAATTCACCCCTCCACTTT
-	16	TRBV7-9	-	TRBJ2-1	CASSYPPPGSYNEQFF	TGTGCCAGCAGCTACCCTCCTCCGGGCTCCTACAATGAGCAGTTCTTC
-	13	TRBV6-5	-	TRBJ2-7	CASSYPPSYEQYF	TGTGCCAGCAGTTATCCTCCCTCCTACGAGCAGTACTTC
-	15	TRBV7-2	-	TRBJ1-1	CASSLDGEGYTEAFF	TGTGCCAGCAGCTTAGACGGGGAGGGCTACACTGAAGCTTTCTTT
TRBD2	14	TRBV28	-	TRBJ2-3	CASTVAGGLDTQYF	TGTGCCAGCACCGTAGCGGGGGGGCTAGATACGCAGTATTTT
-	11	TRBV30	-	TRBJ2-7	CAWSRRHEQYF	TGTGCCTGGAGTCGGCGGCACGAGCAGTACTTC
TRBD1	15	TRBV5-8	-	TRBJ1-1	CASSLWSSGGTEAFF	TGTGCCAGCAGCTTGTGGAGTTCAGGGGGCACTGAAGCTTTCTTT
TRBD2	13	TRBV15	-	TRBJ2-3	CATSVSGTTAQYF	TGTGCCACCAGCGTATCCGGGACTACTGCGCAGTATTTT
TRBD2	16	TRBV7-6	-	TRBJ2-1	CASSPPSGGPYNEQFF	TGTGCCAGCAGTCCTCCTAGCGGGGGGCCCTACAATGAGCAGTTCTTC
TRBD1	15	TRBV10-1	few	TRBJ1-5	CASSGGQGGNQPQHF	TGCGCCAGCAGTGGTGGACAGGGAGGCAATCAGCCCCAGCATTTT
TRBD2	17	TRBV7-2	-	TRBJ2-6	CASIPWGAGVGANVLTF	TGTGCCAGCATCCCGTGGGGAGCGGGGGTTGGGGCCAACGTCCTGACTTTC
TRBD1	16	TRBV7-9	-	TRBJ1-2	CASSSPDRGLRYGYTF	TGTGCCAGCAGCTCGCCGGACAGGGGCCTTCGCTATGGCTACACCTTC
-	11	TRBV20-1	-	TRBJ1-4	CSARKEEKLFF	TGCAGTGCTAGGAAAGAGGAAAAACTGTTTTTT
-	12	TRBV5-1	-	TRBJ2-5	CASSLDRETQYF	TGCGCCAGCAGCTTGGACAGAGAGACCCAGTACTTC
-	14	TRBV6-6	-	TRBJ1-5	CASNAGDSNQPQHF	TGTGCCAGCAACGCGGGGGATAGCAATCAGCCCCAGCATTTT
TRBD1	12	TRBV19	-	TRBJ1-2	CASRTQGFGYTF	TGTGCCAGTCGAACACAGGGGTTTGGCTACACCTTC
-	12	TRBV11-1	-	TRBJ2-1	CASSRVRTKQFF	TGTGCCAGCAGCCGGGTGCGGACTAAGCAGTTCTTC
-	13	TRBV28	-	TRBJ1-1	CASRSTVYTEAFF	TGTGCCAGCAGGTCTACGGTTTACACTGAAGCTTTCTTT